These 26 T cell receptor beta chains came from one sample sequenced in a study of Ad26.COV2.S vaccination and SARS-CoV-2 variants. Measured with immunoSEQ multiplex PCR; TCRdb has only the in-frame clones, and not every one. The sample carries 500,000 or so clones, 89% recorded once. Described treatment: some 20 received Ad26.COV2.S at low or high dose, single or two shots; about five received placebo; per-sample allocation not given. Sampling was performed 63 days after the first vaccine or placebo injection. Sequencing was performed on peripheral blood, taken in a trial of Ad26.COV2.S vaccine versus placebo. These receptors originate from a person between 18 and 60 years old who received the Ad26.COV2.S COVID-19 vaccine or a placebo.

The CDR3 protein is CASSQDLRVEGETQYF. In DNA, the CDR3 is TGCGCCAGCAGCCAAGATCTCAGGGTGGAGGGAGAGACCCAGTACTTC. V gene TRBV4-3 combines with J gene TRBJ2-5; TRBD2 might be the D (6 bases). The CDR3 totals 16 residues. Per germline, CDR1 LGHNA and CDR2 YSLEER. Trimming shortened V by 0 bases and J by 4 bases, and 15 bases separated the two germline ends.

V gene TRBV29-1 combines with J gene TRBJ1-6, with 8 nucleotides matching TRBD1. The CDR3 is made up of 13 amino acids. The V segment lost 6 bases and the J segment 10 bases; nucleotides outside the gene matches: 8. Germline CDR1 is SQVTM and CDR2 is ANQGSEA. The CDR3 spells CSVMTGAESPLHF. The CDR3, as DNA: TGCAGCGTCATGACAGGGGCGGAATCACCCCTCCACTTT.

This chain connects TRBV6-4 to TRBJ1-6; tentatively, D is TRBD1 (5 bases). This CDR3 contains 15 residues. Germline assignment: CDR1 MRHNA and CDR2 SNTAGT. V lost 6 bases and J lost 10, with 19 bases in between. The CDR3: CASSARDRAGSPLHF. The CDR3 DNA is TGTGCCAGCAGCGCTAGGGACCGGGCTGGATCACCCCTCCACTTT.

In regard to this clone: Other DNA sequences in the sample encode the same CDR3. The V and J genes are TRBV30 and TRBJ1-1; D is unclear. The CDR3 has 11 amino acids. Germline lookup yields CDR1 GTSNPN and CDR2 SVGIG (reference sequence). V dropped 0 bases and J dropped 6 bases, with 5 bases sitting between them. The CDR3 nucleotides are TGTGCCTGGAGTGTCGGGGCTGAAGCTTTCTTT. It yields the protein CAWSVGAEAFF.

The V gene is TRBV6-2 or TRBV6-3, the J gene TRBJ2-7; D not certain. Trimming stripped 1 base from V and 2 bases from J, with 9 bases between. Germline V gives CDR1 MNHEY, CDR2 SVGEGT. The length of the CDR3 is 14 residues. CDR3 in DNA: TGTGCCAGCAGTTACTATGGGGATACCTACGAGCAGTACGTC. Its protein product is CASSYYGDTYEQYV.

The rearrangement links TRBV11-3 to TRBJ2-2; no clear D. V was trimmed by 0 bases and J by 5 bases, leaving 10 bases between them. This CDR3 region has 15 residues. CDR1 is SGHNT, CDR2 YENEEA, per germline. The CDR3 region is CASSLDQQVTGELFF. DNA for the CDR3: TGTGCCAGCAGCTTAGATCAGCAGGTGACCGGGGAGCTGTTTTTT.

This rearrangement joins TRBV6-5 to TRBJ2-2, with 8 nucleotides matching TRBD1. The CDR3 totals 15 residues. V was clipped by 5 bases and J by 3 bases; unmatched bases: 5. Germline-derived CDR1 and CDR2 are MNHEY and SVGAGI. Here the CDR3 reads CASSRQGWDTGELFF. The CDR3 coding sequence is TGTGCCAGCAGTAGACAGGGGTGGGACACCGGGGAGCTGTTTTTT.

The rearrangement uses TRBV5-3 and TRBJ2-7, with TRBD2 identical over 8 bases. TRBV5-3 is an ORF; its function is uncertain. Trimming removed 1 base from V and 4 bases from J; junction bases left unmatched: 10. CDR3 size: 16 residues. The CDR3 spells CARSLRREGLPYEQYV. Written as DNA, the CDR3 is TGTGCCAGAAGCTTGCGACGGGAGGGTCTCCCTTACGAGCAGTACGTC.

The genes are TRBV21-1 and TRBJ2-3; the table's D call, TRBD2, has no DNA check behind it. TRBV21-1 is a known pseudogene. The CDR3 loop spans 18 amino acids. The CDR3 here is CASSKALRLAGPTDTQYF. The CDR3 DNA follows: TGTGCCAGCAGCAAAGCGTTAAGACTAGCGGGCCCCACAGATACGCAGTATTTT.

V gene TRBV2 combines with J gene TRBJ1-4, with D uncertain. Trimming took 7 bases from V and 5 from J, leaving 8 bases between them. Germline lookup yields CDR1 SNHLY and CDR2 FYNNEI. This CDR3 spans 12 amino acids. CDR3 sequence reads: CASNEGNEKLFF. The CDR3 region has the DNA TGTGCCAGCAACGAGGGAAATGAAAAACTGTTTTTT. The whole variable domain, filled in from reference TRBV2 and TRBJ1-4, reads EPEVTQTPSHQVTQMGQEVILRCVPISNHLYFYWYRQILGQKVEFLVSFYNNEISEKSEIFDDQFSVERPDGSNFTLKIRSTKLEDSAMYFCASNEGNEKLFFGSGTQLSVL.

This clone was picked up one time. The CDR3 here is CASMVAGANVLTF. The DNA for the CDR3 is TGTGCCAGTATGGTGGCTGGGGCCAACGTCCTGACTTTC. The chain joins TRBV12-3 or TRBV12-4 to TRBJ2-6; D is uncertain. V was shortened by 9 bases and J by 2 bases, with 8 bases between the two germline ends. This CDR3 contains 13 residues.

The V call is TRBV9, the J call TRBJ1-1, with D uncertain. Germline loops: CDR1 SGDLS, CDR2 YYNGEE. V gave up 0 bases and J gave up 10 bases, with 13 bases separating them. The CDR3 contains 13 residues. The CDR3 is CASSVVSRPGAFF. The CDR3 nucleotides read TGTGCCAGCAGCGTAGTTAGCCGGCCAGGAGCTTTCTTT.

J is TRBJ2-2 and V is TRBV19, with TRBD1 matching over 7 bases. The V gene end was trimmed by 6 bases and the J gene end by 7 bases; junction bases not matched to a gene: 14. Germline V gene data show CDR1 as LNHDA and CDR2 as SQIVND (reference sequence). The CDR3 spans 16 residues. The CDR3 loop is CASSPQESQGHGELFF. CDR3 DNA sequence: TGTGCCAGTAGCCCACAGGAGTCACAGGGGCACGGGGAGCTGTTTTTT.

This sequence joins TRBV7-9 and TRBJ2-1, with 11 bases lining up with TRBD2. Germline CDR1 is SEHNR and CDR2 is FQNEAQ (reference sequence). Germline trimming cut 5 bases from V and 6 bases from J; bases unmatched to any gene: 0. The CDR3 totals 13 residues. CDR3 protein: CASSGLAGNEQFF. CDR3 sequence (DNA): TGTGCCAGCAGCGGACTAGCGGGCAATGAGCAGTTCTTC.

V usage is TRBV10-3 and J usage is TRBJ2-3, with 12 bases that match TRBD2. V was clipped by 6 bases and J by 4 bases; unmatched bases: 5. This CDR3 region has 15 residues. Germline V gives CDR1 ENHRY, CDR2 SYGVKD. The DNA of the CDR3 is TGTGCCATCAGACGACTAGCGGGAGAATCAGATACGCAGTATTTT. As protein: CAIRRLAGESDTQYF.

The chain recombines TRBV2 with TRBJ1-2, with no clear D. Looked up from germline, CDR1 is SNHLY and CDR2 is FYNNEI. V dropped 3 bases and J dropped 1 base, with 6 bases sitting between them. This CDR3 comprises 13 residues. CDR3 sequence reads: CASSDDVNYGYTF. CDR3 nucleotides: TGTGCCAGCAGTGACGACGTTAACTATGGCTACACCTTC.

The gene calls are TRBV18 and TRBJ2-7; TRBD1 might be the D (5 bases). This CDR3 comprises 13 residues. Germline V gives CDR1 KGHSH, CDR2 LQKENI. Trimming stripped 6 bases from V and 6 bases from J, with 15 bases between. CDR3 bases: TGTGCCAGCTCCCACCCAGACAGCTTCGAGCAGTACGTC. This codes for CASSHPDSFEQYV.

This sequence joins TRBV4-3 and TRBJ2-1; D unclear. In germline, CDR1 is LGHNA, CDR2 YSLEER. This CDR3 spans 15 amino acids. Deletions cut 4 bases from V and 4 bases from J, with 14 bases between. The CDR3 nucleotides read TGCGCCAGCAGCCCGTTGGGGTCCATGTACAATGAGCAGTTCTTC. It encodes CASSPLGSMYNEQFF.

CDR3 protein: CASSYGTPPEAFF. In DNA, the CDR3 is TGTGCCAGCAGCTACGGGACACCCCCTGAAGCTTTCTTT. The chain has TRBV7-9 and TRBJ1-1, with D maybe TRBD1 (6 bases). Germline loops: CDR1 SEHNR, CDR2 FQNEAQ (reference sequence). Trimming stripped 4 bases from V and 6 bases from J, with 12 bases between. This CDR3 is built from 13 residues.

This clone was observed a few times. The chain recombines TRBV7-2 with TRBJ2-1; D is unclear. V was cut by 2 bases and J by 8 bases, with 19 bases left in between. The V gene's germline CDR1 is SGHTA and CDR2 FQGNSA. This CDR3 is 16 amino acids long. The CDR3 region is CASSLLGIGSIHEQFF. CDR3 nucleotide sequence: TGTGCCAGCAGCTTATTGGGCATAGGGTCCATCCATGAGCAGTTCTTC.

The chain carries TRBV6-4 and TRBJ2-7; D tentatively reads TRBD1 or TRBD2 (5 bases each). In germline, CDR1 is MRHNA, CDR2 SNTAGT. Trimming took 10 bases from V and 0 from J, leaving 16 bases between them. The CDR3 loop spans 14 amino acids. CDR3 sequence (DNA): TGTGCCATCGCACGGTGGGGGAACTCCTACGAGCAGTACGTC. As protein: CAIARWGNSYEQYV.

The rearrangement uses TRBV5-1 and TRBJ1-6, with D tentatively TRBD1 (6 bases). V was cut by 0 bases and J by 10 bases, with 8 bases left in between. The CDR3 covers 13 residues. CDR1 SGHRS and CDR2 YFSETQ come from the germline V gene. The CDR3 protein is CASSLVQGSPLHF. The CDR3 nucleotides read TGCGCCAGCAGCTTGGTACAGGGATCACCCCTCCACTTT.

This clone is a singleton in its sample. The chain has TRBV28 and TRBJ1-4, with D perhaps matching TRBD1 (5 bases). Germline V lookup: CDR1 MDHEN, CDR2 SYDVKM. Trimming pared 5 bases from V and 7 bases from J, leaving 11 bases between. This CDR3 comprises 13 residues. As DNA, the CDR3 is TGTGCCAGCAGTGGCGGGGGGTTTGAAAAACTGTTTTTT. Its protein is CASSGGGFEKLFF. The whole variable domain, remainder taken from reference TRBV28 and TRBJ1-4, is DVKVTQSSRYLVKRTGEKVFLECVQDMDHENMFWYRQDPGLGLRLIYFSYDVKMKEKGDIPEGYSVSREKKERFSLILESASTNQTSMYLCASSGGGFEKLFFGSGTQLSVL.

J is TRBJ1-1 and V is TRBV13; unclear D gene. Germline V CDR1 and CDR2: PRHDT, FYEKMQ (reference sequence). Trimming stripped 6 bases from V and 4 bases from J, with 12 bases between. The CDR3 length is 13 residues. In DNA, the CDR3 is TGTGCCAGCAGAGTTGTAGGGAGCACTGAAGCTTTCTTT. Translation gives CASRVVGSTEAFF. The full variable domain, in which reference TRBV13 and TRBJ1-1 provide the parts outside the CDR3, is AAGVIQSPRHLIKEKRETATLKCYPIPRHDTVYWYQQGPGQDPQFLISFYEKMQSDKGSIPDRFSAQQFSDYHSELNMSSLELGDSALYFCASRVVGSTEAFFGQGTRLTVV.

This clone has a single count. This sequence joins TRBV5-6 and TRBJ1-2; 7 bases are a match to TRBD1. CDR1 is SGHDT and CDR2 is YYEEEE in the germline V gene. The CDR3 sequence is 14 residues long. With V trimmed by 2 bases and J by 5 bases, 6 bases remained unmatched. The DNA of the CDR3 is TGTGCCAGCAGCTTCGGGGACAGAGTATATGGCTACACCTTC. Protein sequence: CASSFGDRVYGYTF. Full variable domain (remainder filled in from reference TRBV5-6 and TRBJ1-2): DAGVTQSPTHLIKTRGQQVTLRCSPKSGHDTVSWYQQALGQGPQFIFQYYEEEERQRGNFPDRFSGHQFPNYSSELNVNALLLGDSALYLCASSFGDRVYGYTFGSGTRLTVV.

J is TRBJ1-3 and V is TRBV10-3, with D uncertain. Germline lookup yields CDR1 ENHRY and CDR2 SYGVKD. This CDR3 is built from 14 residues. V lost 0 bases and J lost 9, with 12 bases in between. CDR3 in amino acids: CAISESRGSGTIYF. The DNA for the CDR3 is TGTGCCATCAGTGAGTCAAGAGGGAGCGGCACCATATATTTT.